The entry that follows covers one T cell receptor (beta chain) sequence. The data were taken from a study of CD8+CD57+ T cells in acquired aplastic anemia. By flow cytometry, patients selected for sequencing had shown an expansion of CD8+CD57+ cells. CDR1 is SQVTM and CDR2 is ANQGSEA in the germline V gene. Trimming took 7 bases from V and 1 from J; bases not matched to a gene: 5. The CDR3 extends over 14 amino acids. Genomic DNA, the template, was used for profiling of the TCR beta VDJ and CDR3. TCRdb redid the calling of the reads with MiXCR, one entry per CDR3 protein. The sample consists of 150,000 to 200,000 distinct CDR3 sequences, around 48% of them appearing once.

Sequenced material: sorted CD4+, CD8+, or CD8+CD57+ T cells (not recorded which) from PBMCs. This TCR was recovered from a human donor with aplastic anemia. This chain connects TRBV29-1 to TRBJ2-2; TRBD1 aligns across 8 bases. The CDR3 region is CSALGQVNTGELFF. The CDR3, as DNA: TGCAGCGCCCTGGGACAGGTGAACACCGGGGAGCTGTTTTTT.